This T cell receptor (beta chain) was captured in a study of CD8 T cells in ankylosing spondylitis. Study-wide points: Eight or nine highly homologous variants made up a TCR beta motif that seemed to typify ankylosing spondylitis blood.

MiXCR was run by TCRdb on the 5' RACE reads, yielding one entry per CDR3 protein. The profile shows 750,000 to 850,000 distinct CDR3 sequences, 12% of them singletons. CDR3 length: 14 residues. CDR1 is DFQATT, CDR2 SNEGSKA, per germline (reference sequence). Unmatched junction bases numbered 10, after V lost 7 bases and J lost 1 base. This clonotype was detected ten times or more. Its antigen is undetermined. Sequencing was carried out using blood, either unsorted or a sorted T cell fraction (not recorded which). The gene calls are TRBV20-1 and TRBJ2-7, with 7 bases aligning to TRBD1. This TCR derives from a male donor with ankylosing spondylitis. CDR3 residues: CSGERDSRSYEQYF. The CDR3 DNA reads TGCAGTGGGGAACGGGACAGCCGTTCCTACGAGCAGTACTTC.